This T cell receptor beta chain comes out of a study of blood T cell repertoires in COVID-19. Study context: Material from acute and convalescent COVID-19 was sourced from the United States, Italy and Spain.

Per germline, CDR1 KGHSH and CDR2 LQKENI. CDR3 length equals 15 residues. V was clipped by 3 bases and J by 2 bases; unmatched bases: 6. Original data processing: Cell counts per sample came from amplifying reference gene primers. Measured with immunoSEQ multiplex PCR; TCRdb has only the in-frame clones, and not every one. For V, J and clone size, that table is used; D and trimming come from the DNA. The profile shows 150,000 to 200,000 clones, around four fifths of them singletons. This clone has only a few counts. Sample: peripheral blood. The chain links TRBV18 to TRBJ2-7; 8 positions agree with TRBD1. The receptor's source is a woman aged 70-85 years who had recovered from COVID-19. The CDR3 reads CASSPALDRAYEQYF. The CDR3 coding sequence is TGTGCCAGCTCACCGGCCTTGGACAGGGCCTACGAGCAGTACTTC.